At least ten counts were recorded for the clone carrying this TCR beta chain. Its antigen is undetermined. The missing CDR3 end, 3 residues past where the read stops, is filled in from the germline J gene. This sample is drawn from a study of T cell clonality in common variable immunodeficiency. Caucasian heritage predominated among both patients and controls. Sequenced by immunoSEQ multiplex PCR; TCRdb stores in-frame clones only, minus some. The sample contains 45,000 to 55,000 clones, none of them singletons. This CDR3 has 15 amino acids. V lost 7 bases and J lost 8; bases outside the gene matches: 7. Germline V gene sequence: CDR1 SNHLY, CDR2 FYNNEI. General observations from the study: TCRbeta clonality was increased in CVID versus healthy controls. Repertoire-complication correlations in CVID were limited by patient heterogeneity. Reportedly, TCR beta sequences from common variable immunodeficiency showed fewer deletions and N-nucleotide insertions.

This rearrangement joins TRBV2 to TRBJ2-1; TRBD2 aligns across 14 bases. What was sequenced was peripheral blood mononuclear cells. The sequence was obtained from a person aged 18-69 years in good health. CDR3 DNA, as far as it was read: TGTGCCAGCAATGGACTAGCGGGAGGATGGGATGAG. This gives the protein CASNGLAGGWDE. The CDR3 in its entirety is CASNGLAGGWDEQFF.